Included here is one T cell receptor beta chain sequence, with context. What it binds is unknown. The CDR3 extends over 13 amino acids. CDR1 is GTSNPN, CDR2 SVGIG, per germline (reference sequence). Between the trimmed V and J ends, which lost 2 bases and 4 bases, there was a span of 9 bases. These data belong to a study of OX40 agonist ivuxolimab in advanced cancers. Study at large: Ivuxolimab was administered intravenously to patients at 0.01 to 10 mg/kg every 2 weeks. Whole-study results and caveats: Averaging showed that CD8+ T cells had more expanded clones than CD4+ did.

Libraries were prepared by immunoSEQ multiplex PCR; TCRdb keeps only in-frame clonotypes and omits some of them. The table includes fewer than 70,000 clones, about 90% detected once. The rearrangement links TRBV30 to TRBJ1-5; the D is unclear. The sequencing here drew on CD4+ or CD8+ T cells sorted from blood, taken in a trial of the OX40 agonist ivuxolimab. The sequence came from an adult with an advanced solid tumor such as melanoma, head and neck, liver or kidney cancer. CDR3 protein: CAWSQEKNQPQHF. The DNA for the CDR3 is TGTGCCTGGAGTCAAGAGAAGAATCAGCCCCAGCATTTT.